This T cell receptor beta chain was observed in a study of shared clonotypes between healthy human individuals. Regarding the study as a whole: Few donors restricted represented genetic and exposure-history diversity.

Worth noting for this clone: No antigen is known for it.

This CDR3 spans 13 amino acids. Germline V gene sequence: CDR1 SEHNR, CDR2 FQNEAQ (reference sequence). V was shortened by 7 bases and J by 4 bases, with 13 bases between the two germline ends. Profiling relied on immunoSEQ multiplex PCR, and the TCRdb table lists in-frame clones only, not all of them. The sample carries around 700,000 clones, approximately 73% recorded once. The sample was memory CD4+ T cells sorted from blood. Subset noted: CD45RA-negative fraction. The chain couples TRBV7-9 to TRBJ2-5, with a tentative D call TRBD2 (5 bases). This receptor was identified in a woman in her twenties or thirties in good health. The CDR3 DNA reads TGTGCCAGCAATCAGCGGTCCGTAGAGACCCAGTACTTC. It encodes CASNQRSVETQYF. The full variable domain, in which reference TRBV7-9 and TRBJ2-5 provide the parts outside the CDR3, is DTGVSQNPRHKITKRGQNVTFRCDPISEHNRLYWYRQTLGQGPEFLTYFQNEAQLEKSRLLSDRFSAERPKGSFSTLEIQRTEQGDSAMYLCASNQRSVETQYFGPGTRLLVL.